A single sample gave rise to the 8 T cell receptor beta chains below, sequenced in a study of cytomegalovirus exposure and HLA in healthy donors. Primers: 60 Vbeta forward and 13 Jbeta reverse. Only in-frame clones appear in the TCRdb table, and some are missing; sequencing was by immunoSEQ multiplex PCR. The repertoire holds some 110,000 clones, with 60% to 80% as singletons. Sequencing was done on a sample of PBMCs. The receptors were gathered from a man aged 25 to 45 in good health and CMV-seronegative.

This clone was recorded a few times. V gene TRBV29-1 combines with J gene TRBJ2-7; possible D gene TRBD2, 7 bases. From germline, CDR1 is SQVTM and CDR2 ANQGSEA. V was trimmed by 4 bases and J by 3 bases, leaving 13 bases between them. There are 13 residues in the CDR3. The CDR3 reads CSVGGGANYEQYF. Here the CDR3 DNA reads TGCAGCGTTGGTGGGGGGGCCAACTACGAGCAGTACTTC.

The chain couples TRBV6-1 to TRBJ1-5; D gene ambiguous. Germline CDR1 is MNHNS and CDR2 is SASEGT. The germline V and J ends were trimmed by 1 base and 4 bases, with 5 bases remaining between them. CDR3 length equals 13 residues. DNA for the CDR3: TGTGCCAGCAGTGAAGTCGGGAATCAGCCCCAGCATTTT. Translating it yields CASSEVGNQPQHF.

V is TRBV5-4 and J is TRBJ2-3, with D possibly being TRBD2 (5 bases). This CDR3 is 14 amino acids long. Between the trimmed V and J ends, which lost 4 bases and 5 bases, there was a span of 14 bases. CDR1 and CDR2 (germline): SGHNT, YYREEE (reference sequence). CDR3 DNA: TGTGCCAGCAGCAAGGACTCAAAGGGAGATACGCAGTATTTT. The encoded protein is CASSKDSKGDTQYF.

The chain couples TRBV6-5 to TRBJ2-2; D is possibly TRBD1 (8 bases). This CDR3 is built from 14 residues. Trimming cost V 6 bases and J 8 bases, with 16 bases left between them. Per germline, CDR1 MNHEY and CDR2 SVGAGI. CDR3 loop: CASRETGEGGELFF. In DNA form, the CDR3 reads TGTGCCAGCAGAGAGACAGGGGAGGGGGGGGAGCTGTTTTTT.

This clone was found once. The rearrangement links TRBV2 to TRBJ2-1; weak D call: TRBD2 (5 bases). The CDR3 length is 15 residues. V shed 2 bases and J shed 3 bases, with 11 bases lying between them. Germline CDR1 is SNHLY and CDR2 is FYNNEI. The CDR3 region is CASSETADLYNEQFF. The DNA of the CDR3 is TGTGCCAGCAGTGAAACAGCGGACCTCTACAATGAGCAGTTCTTC. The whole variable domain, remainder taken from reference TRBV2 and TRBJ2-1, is EPEVTQTPSHQVTQMGQEVILRCVPISNHLYFYWYRQILGQKVEFLVSFYNNEISEKSEIFDDQFSVERPDGSNFTLKIRSTKLEDSAMYFCASSETADLYNEQFFGPGTRLTVL.

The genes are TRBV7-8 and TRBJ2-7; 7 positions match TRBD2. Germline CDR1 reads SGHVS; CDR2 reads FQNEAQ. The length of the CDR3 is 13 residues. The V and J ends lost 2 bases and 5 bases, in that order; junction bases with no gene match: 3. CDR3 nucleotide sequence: TGTGCCAGCAGCTTACGCGGGAGAGACGAGCAGTACTTC. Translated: CASSLRGRDEQYF.

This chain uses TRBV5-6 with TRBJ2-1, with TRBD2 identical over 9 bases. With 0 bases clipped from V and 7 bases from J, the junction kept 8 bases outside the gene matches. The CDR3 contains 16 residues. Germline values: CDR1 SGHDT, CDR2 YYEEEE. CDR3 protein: CASSLVGTSQGNEQFF. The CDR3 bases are TGTGCCAGCAGCTTGGTTGGGACTAGCCAGGGGAATGAGCAGTTCTTC.

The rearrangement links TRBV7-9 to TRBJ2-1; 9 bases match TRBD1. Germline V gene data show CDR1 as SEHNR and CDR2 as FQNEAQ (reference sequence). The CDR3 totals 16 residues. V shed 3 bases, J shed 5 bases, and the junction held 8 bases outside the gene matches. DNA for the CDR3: TGTGCCAGCAGCTTGGGAGGACAGGGGTGGAACAATGAGCAGTTCTTC. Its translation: CASSLGGQGWNNEQFF.